The entry that follows covers one TCR beta chain sequence. The data were obtained in a study of blood T cell repertoires in COVID-19. Repertoires were generated with immunoSEQ multiplex PCR, while TCRdb's copy carries only in-frame clones and drops some. The table lists 220,000 or so clones, around nine tenths of them singletons. Sequencing was carried out using peripheral blood. The TCR was taken from a man aged 60 to 69 who had recovered from COVID-19.

The DNA for the CDR3 is TGCGCCAGCAGCGACCGGGACAGGAACTCTGGGGCCAACGTCCTGACTTTC. This sequence encodes CASSDRDRNSGANVLTF. V gene TRBV5-1 combines with J gene TRBJ2-6; 8 bases fit TRBD1. Germline lookup yields CDR1 SGHRS and CDR2 YFSETQ. The V and J ends lost 4 bases and 0 bases, in that order; junction bases with no gene match: 6. This CDR3 has 17 residues.